The clone carrying this T cell receptor beta chain was seen many times. Its antigen is as yet unknown. The data were obtained in a study of glioma-infiltrating T cells. Study outcomes and limitations: Only very few CDR3 sequences appeared in both tissue and blood. Non-neoplastic patients had below-expected tissue-blood divergence, while all gliomas exceeded expectation.

CDR1 is SGHTA, CDR2 FQGNSA, per germline. This CDR3 has 14 residues. Deletions cut 0 bases from V and 0 bases from J, with 3 bases between. Amplification of TCR alpha and beta CDR3 regions from RNA used iRepertoire nested multiplex PCR. Each CDR3 protein is one row after TCRdb ran MiXCR on the multiplex PCR reads. Of 150,000 to 200,000 distinct CDR3 sequences listed, more than 30% were seen once; the top ten hold just over 20%. The TCR sequence derives from a human donor with low-grade glioma or glioblastoma, undergoing nonglioma brain surgery, or in good health (not recorded which). The sequencing sample was made of glioma tissue, nonneoplastic brain tissue, or PBMCs (not recorded which). The chain recombines TRBV7-2 with TRBJ1-5; D gene ambiguous. The CDR3 nucleotides read TGTGCCAGCAGCTTAGCGTATAGCAATCAGCCCCAGCATTTT. Its protein product is CASSLAYSNQPQHF.